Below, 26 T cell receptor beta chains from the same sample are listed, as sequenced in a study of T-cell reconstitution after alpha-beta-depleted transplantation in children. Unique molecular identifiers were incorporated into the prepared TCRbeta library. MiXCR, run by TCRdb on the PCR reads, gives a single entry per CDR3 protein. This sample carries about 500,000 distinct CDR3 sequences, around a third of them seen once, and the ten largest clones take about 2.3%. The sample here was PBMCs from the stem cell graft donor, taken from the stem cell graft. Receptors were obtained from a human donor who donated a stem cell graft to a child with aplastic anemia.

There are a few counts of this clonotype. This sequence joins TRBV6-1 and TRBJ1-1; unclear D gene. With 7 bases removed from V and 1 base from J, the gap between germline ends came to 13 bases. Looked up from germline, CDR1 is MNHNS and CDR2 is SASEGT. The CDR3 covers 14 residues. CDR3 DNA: TGTGCCAGCATCCTAGGCCCCGGGAACACTGAAGCTTTCTTT. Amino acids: CASILGPGNTEAFF.

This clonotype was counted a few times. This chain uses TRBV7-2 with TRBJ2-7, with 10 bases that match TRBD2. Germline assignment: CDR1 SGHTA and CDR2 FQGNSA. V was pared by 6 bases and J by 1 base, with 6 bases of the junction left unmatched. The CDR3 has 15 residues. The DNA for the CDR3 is TGTGCCAGCAGGATGGAACTAGCGGGATCCTACGAGCAGTACTTC. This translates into CASRMELAGSYEQYF.

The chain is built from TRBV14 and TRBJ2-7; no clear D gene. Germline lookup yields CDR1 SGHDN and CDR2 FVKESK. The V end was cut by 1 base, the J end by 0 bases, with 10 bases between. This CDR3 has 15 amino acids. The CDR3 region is CASSQGGATSYEQYF. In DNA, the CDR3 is TGTGCCAGCAGCCAAGGAGGAGCGACCTCCTACGAGCAGTACTTC.

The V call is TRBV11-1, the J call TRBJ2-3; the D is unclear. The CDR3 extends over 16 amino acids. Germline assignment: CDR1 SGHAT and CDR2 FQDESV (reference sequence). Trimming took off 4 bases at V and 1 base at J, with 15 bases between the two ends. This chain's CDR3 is CASSWSGVKGTDTQYF. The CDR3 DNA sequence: TGTGCCAGCAGCTGGAGTGGGGTTAAAGGCACAGATACGCAGTATTTT. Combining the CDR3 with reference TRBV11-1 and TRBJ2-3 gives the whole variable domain EAEVAQSPRYKITEKSQAVAFWCDPISGHATLYWYRQILGQGPELLVQFQDESVVDDSQLPKDRFSAERLKGVDSTLKIQPAELGDSAMYLCASSWSGVKGTDTQYFGPGTRLTVL.

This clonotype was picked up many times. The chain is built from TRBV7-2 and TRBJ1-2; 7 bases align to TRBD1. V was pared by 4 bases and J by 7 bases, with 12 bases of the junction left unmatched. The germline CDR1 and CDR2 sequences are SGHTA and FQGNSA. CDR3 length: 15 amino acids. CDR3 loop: CASSSQTGTGVGYTF. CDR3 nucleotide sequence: TGTGCCAGCAGCTCTCAGACAGGGACCGGCGTTGGCTACACCTTC.

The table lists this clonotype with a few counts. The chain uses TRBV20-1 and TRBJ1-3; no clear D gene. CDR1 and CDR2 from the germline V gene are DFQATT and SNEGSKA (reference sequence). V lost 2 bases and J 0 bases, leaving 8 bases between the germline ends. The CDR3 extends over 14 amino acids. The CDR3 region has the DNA TGCAGTGCTAGATCGCGGGACTCTGGAAACACCATATATTTT. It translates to CSARSRDSGNTIYF.

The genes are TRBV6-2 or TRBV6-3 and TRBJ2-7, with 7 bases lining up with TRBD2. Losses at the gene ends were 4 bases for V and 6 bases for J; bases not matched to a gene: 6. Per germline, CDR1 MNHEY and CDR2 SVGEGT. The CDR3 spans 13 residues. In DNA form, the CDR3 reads TGTGCCAGCAGTTGGGGCGGGAGTAGCGAGCAGTACGTC. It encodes CASSWGGSSEQYV.

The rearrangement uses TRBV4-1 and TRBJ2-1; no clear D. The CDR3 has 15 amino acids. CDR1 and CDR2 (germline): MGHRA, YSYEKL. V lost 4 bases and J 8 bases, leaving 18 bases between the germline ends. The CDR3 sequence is CASSPIHRQGHEQFF. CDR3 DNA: TGCGCCAGCAGCCCGATCCATAGGCAAGGGCATGAGCAGTTCTTC.

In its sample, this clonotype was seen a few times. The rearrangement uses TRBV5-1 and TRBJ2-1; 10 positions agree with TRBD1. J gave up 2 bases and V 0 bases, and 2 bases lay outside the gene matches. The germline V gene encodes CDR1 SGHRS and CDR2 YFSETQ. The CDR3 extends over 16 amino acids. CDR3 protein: CASSLGDRGTYNEQFF. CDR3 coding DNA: TGCGCCAGCAGCTTGGGGGACAGGGGAACCTACAATGAGCAGTTCTTC.

Here the CDR3 DNA reads TGTGCCAGCAGTTTAGGGCCAGCGGGGCCTCCCTACGAGCAGTACGTC. It specifies CASSLGPAGPPYEQYV. V gene TRBV12-3 or TRBV12-4 combines with J gene TRBJ2-7; 7 nucleotides line up with TRBD2. The CDR3 runs to 16 residues. The junction had 8 bases not matched to a gene; V was cut back by 1 base and J by 2 bases.

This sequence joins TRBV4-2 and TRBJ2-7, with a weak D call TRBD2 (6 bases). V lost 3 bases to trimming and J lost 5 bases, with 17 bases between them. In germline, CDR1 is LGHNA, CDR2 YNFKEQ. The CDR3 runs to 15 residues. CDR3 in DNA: TGTGCCAGCAGCCAGCCCGGGAGTAAGTCCCACGAGCAGTACTTC. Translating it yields CASSQPGSKSHEQYF.

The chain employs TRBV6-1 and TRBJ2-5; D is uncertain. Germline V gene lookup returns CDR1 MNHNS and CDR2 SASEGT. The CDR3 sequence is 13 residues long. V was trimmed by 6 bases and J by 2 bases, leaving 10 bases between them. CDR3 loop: CASSSTVQETQYF. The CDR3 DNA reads TGTGCCAGCAGCTCTACAGTTCAAGAGACCCAGTACTTC.

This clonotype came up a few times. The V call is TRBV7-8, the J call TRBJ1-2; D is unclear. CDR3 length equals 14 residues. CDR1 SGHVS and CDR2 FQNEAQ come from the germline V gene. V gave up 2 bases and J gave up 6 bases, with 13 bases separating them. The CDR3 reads CASSLYRTENGYTF. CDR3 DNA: TGTGCCAGCAGCTTATATCGGACGGAGAATGGCTACACCTTC.

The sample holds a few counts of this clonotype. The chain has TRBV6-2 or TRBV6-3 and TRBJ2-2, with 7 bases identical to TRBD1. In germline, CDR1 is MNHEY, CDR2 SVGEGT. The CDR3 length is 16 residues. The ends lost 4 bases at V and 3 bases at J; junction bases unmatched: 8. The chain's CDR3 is CASSSWDRVDTGELFF. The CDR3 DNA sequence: TGTGCCAGCAGTTCTTGGGACAGAGTCGACACCGGGGAGCTGTTTTTT.

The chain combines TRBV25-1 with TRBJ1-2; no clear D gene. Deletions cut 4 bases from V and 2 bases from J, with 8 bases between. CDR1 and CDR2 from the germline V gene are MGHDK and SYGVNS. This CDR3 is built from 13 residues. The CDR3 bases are TGTGCCAGCAGTGCCAGTAACAACTATGGCTACACCTTC. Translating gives CASSASNNYGYTF.

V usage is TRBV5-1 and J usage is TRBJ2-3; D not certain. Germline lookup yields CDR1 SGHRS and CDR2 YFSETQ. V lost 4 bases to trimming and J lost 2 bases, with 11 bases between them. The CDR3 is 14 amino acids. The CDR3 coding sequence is TGCGCCAGCAGCCCCAAAAAAGACACAGATACGCAGTATTTT. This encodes CASSPKKDTDTQYF.

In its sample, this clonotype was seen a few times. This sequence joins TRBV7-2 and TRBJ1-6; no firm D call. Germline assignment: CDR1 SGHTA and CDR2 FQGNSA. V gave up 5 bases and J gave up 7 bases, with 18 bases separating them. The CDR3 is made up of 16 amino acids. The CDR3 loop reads CASSANIGVGNSPLHF. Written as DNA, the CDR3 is TGTGCCAGCAGCGCTAACATCGGCGTGGGGAATTCACCCCTCCACTTT.

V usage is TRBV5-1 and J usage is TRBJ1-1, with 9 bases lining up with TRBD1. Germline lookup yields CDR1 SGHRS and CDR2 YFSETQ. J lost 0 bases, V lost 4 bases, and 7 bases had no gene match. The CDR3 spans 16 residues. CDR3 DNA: TGCGCCAGCAGCCGGACAGGGGAGTCCATGAACACTGAAGCTTTCTTT. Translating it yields CASSRTGESMNTEAFF.

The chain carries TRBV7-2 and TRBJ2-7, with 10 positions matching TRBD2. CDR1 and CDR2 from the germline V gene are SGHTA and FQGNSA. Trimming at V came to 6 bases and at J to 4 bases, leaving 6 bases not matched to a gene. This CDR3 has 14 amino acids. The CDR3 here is CASRPQREGYEQYF. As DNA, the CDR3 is TGTGCCAGCAGACCTCAGCGGGAGGGATACGAGCAGTACTTC.

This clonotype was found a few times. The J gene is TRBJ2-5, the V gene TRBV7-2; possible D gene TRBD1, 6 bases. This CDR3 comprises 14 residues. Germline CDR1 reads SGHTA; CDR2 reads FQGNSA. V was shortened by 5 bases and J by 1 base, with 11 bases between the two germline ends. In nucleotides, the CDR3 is TGTGCCAGCAGCCCAACGGACAGCCAAGAGACCCAGTACTTC. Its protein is CASSPTDSQETQYF.

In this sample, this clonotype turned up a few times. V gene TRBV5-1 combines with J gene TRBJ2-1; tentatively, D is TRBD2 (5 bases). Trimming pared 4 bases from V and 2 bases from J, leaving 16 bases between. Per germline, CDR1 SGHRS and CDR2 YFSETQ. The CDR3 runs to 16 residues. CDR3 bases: TGCGCCAGCAGCCCGAGGGCGGGTTCCCCCTACAATGAGCAGTTCTTC. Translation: CASSPRAGSPYNEQFF.

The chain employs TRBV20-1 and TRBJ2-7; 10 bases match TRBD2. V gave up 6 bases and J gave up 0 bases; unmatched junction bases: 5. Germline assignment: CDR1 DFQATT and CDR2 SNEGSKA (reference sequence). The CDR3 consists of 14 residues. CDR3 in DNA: TGCAGTGCCTCTCTAGCGGGAGCCTCCTACGAGCAGTACTTC. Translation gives CSASLAGASYEQYF.

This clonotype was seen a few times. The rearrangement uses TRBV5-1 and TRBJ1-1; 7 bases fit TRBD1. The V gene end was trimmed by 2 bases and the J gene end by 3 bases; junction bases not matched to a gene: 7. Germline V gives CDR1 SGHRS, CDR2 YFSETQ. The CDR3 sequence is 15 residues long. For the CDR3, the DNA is TGCGCCAGCAGCTTAGGGGGCGCTGAGGACACTGAAGCTTTCTTT. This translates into CASSLGGAEDTEAFF. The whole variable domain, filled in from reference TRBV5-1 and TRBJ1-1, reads KAGVTQTPRYLIKTRGQQVTLSCSPISGHRSVSWYQQTPGQGLQFLFEYFSETQRNKGNFPGRFSGRQFSNSRSEMNVSTLELGDSALYLCASSLGGAEDTEAFFGQGTRLTVV.

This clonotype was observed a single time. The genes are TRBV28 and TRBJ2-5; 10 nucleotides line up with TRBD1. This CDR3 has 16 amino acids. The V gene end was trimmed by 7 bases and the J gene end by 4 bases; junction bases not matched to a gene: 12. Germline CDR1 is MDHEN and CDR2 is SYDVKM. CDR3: CASKDADRGGRETQYF. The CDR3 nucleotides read TGTGCCAGCAAGGATGCGGACAGGGGGGGACGAGAGACCCAGTACTTC. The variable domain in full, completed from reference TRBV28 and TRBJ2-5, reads DVKVTQSSRYLVKRTGEKVFLECVQDMDHENMFWYRQDPGLGLRLIYFSYDVKMKEKGDIPEGYSVSREKKERFSLILESASTNQTSMYLCASKDADRGGRETQYFGPGTRLLVL.

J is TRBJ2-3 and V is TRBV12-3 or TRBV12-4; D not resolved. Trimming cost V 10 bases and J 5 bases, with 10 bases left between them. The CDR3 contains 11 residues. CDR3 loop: CAIAPGDTQYF. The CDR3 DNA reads TGTGCCATCGCCCCGGGAGATACGCAGTATTTT.

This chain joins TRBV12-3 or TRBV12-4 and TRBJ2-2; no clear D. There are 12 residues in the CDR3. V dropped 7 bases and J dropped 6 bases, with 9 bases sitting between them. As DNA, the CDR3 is TGTGCCAGCACCCTGATGGCCGGGGAGCTGTTTTTT. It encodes CASTLMAGELFF.